These 18 T cell receptor beta chains came from one sample sequenced in a study of T cells in localized non-small cell lung cancer. Sequenced by immunoSEQ multiplex PCR; TCRdb stores in-frame clones only, minus some. The sample yields 26,000 or so clones, around 88% seen once. The input for sequencing was peripheral blood, taken before any cancer treatment. Every receptor here comes from a female donor aged 60 or older with stage I lung adenocarcinoma.

The rearrangement links TRBV5-4 to TRBJ2-1; 7 nucleotides agree with TRBD1. V lost 2 bases, J lost 0 bases, and 5 bases stayed unmatched. The CDR3 is 16 amino acids. Germline CDR1 and CDR2: SGHNT and YYREEE (reference sequence). The CDR3 sequence: CASSLRQGSSYNEQFF. The DNA of the CDR3 is TGTGCCAGCAGCTTACGACAGGGAAGCTCCTACAATGAGCAGTTCTTC.

A few counts support this clone. This chain connects TRBV18 to TRBJ1-5; TRBD1 aligns across 9 bases. Germline V lookup: CDR1 KGHSH, CDR2 LQKENI. This CDR3 is 17 amino acids long. The V segment lost 2 bases and the J segment 2 bases; nucleotides outside the gene matches: 7. CDR3 coding DNA: TGTGCCAGCTCACCATCCGGGACAGGGAACGGCAATCAGCCCCAGCATTTT. Translated: CASSPSGTGNGNQPQHF.

This clone was observed once. This rearrangement joins TRBV9 to TRBJ1-4; possible D gene TRBD1, 5 bases. Germline CDR1 SGDLS, CDR2 YYNGEE. This CDR3 has 14 amino acids. V lost 3 bases, J lost 6 bases, and 12 bases lay in between. The CDR3 bases are TGTGCCAGCAGCGAGGCCGGGGGGGATGAAAAACTGTTTTTT. Protein sequence: CASSEAGGDEKLFF.

This chain uses TRBV6-5 with TRBJ1-1, with 7 bases that match TRBD1. Trimming cost V 8 bases and J 3 bases; bases outside gene matches: 12. Per the germline V gene, CDR1 is MNHEY and CDR2 is SVGAGI. The CDR3 is made up of 15 amino acids. CDR3 residues: CASQLYRGGDTEAFF. The DNA for the CDR3 is TGTGCCAGCCAATTATACAGGGGTGGAGACACTGAAGCTTTCTTT.

The chain combines TRBV10-3 with TRBJ1-1; 7 bases agree with TRBD1. CDR3 size: 16 residues. The ends lost 2 bases at V and 5 bases at J; junction bases unmatched: 11. Germline CDR1 reads ENHRY; CDR2 reads SYGVKD. CDR3 coding DNA: TGTGCCATCAGTGAGACGTACGCAGGGGGTATGACTGAAGCTTTCTTT. Its protein is CAISETYAGGMTEAFF.

The CDR3 here is CASSLAQEYGYTF. CDR3 DNA: TGTGCCAGCAGTTTGGCCCAGGAGTATGGCTACACCTTC. This chain uses TRBV27 with TRBJ1-2; no definite D call. Looked up from germline, CDR1 is MNHEY and CDR2 is SMNVEV (reference sequence). There are 13 residues in the CDR3. Trimming removed 3 bases from V and 5 bases from J, with 10 bases in between.

The rearrangement uses TRBV19 and TRBJ1-4, with D tentatively TRBD1 (5 bases). The CDR3 has 21 amino acids. CDR1 and CDR2 from the germline V gene are LNHDA and SQIVND (reference sequence). Trimming removed 7 bases at V and 0 bases at J, with 30 bases between. CDR3 loop: CASTPRWWSSGTQTTNEKLFF. CDR3 sequence (DNA): TGTGCCAGTACCCCTAGGTGGTGGTCGTCAGGGACTCAGACAACTAATGAAAAACTGTTTTTT.

This chain uses TRBV29-1 with TRBJ1-2, with 8 bases matching TRBD1. The junction had 4 bases not matched to a gene; V was cut back by 3 bases and J by 4 bases. The CDR3 has 13 residues. Germline assignment: CDR1 SQVTM and CDR2 ANQGSEA. The CDR3 is CSVEDREGYGYTF. CDR3 nucleotides: TGCAGCGTTGAGGACAGGGAGGGCTATGGCTACACCTTC. The full variable domain, its missing parts supplied by reference TRBV29-1 and TRBJ1-2, is SAVISQKPSRDICQRGTSLTIQCQVDSQVTMMFWYRQQPGQSLTLIATANQGSEATYESGFVIDKFPISRPNLTFSTLTVSNMSPEDSSIYLCSVEDREGYGYTFGSGTRLTVV.

The CDR3 spells CAWGGKTKNNYGYTF. CDR3 bases: TGTGCCTGGGGAGGGAAAACTAAAAACAACTATGGCTACACCTTC. J is TRBJ1-2 and V is TRBV30; D not certain. This CDR3 has 15 amino acids. V lost 5 bases and J lost 2, with 18 bases in between. CDR1 and CDR2 from the germline V gene are GTSNPN and SVGIG (reference sequence).

Relative to its sample, this clone is medium-sized. The chain employs TRBV6-4 and TRBJ2-1; 8 bases line up with TRBD2. CDR3 size: 15 residues. Germline V lookup: CDR1 MRHNA, CDR2 SNTAGT. J lost 8 bases, V lost 2 bases, and 8 bases had no gene match. CDR3 nucleotides: TGTGCCAGCAGTGACCGGGGACTAGAAATCGATGAGCAGTTCTTC. It translates to CASSDRGLEIDEQFF.

This rearrangement joins TRBV6-1 to TRBJ1-1; D may be TRBD1 (5 bases). The CDR3 runs to 14 residues. Between the trimmed V and J ends, which lost 6 bases and 5 bases, there was a span of 16 bases. CDR1 MNHNS and CDR2 SASEGT come from the germline V gene. In DNA form, the CDR3 reads TGTGCCAGCAGACAGGACGTACTTTCGACTGAAGCTTTCTTT. The encoded protein is CASRQDVLSTEAFF.

The chain combines TRBV5-1 with TRBJ2-7; D possibly corresponds to TRBD1 (6 bases). The V end was cut by 0 bases, the J end by 2 bases, with 12 bases between. Germline V lookup: CDR1 SGHRS, CDR2 YFSETQ. This CDR3 contains 15 residues. CDR3 in amino acids: CASSLARGNAYEQYF. The CDR3 region has the DNA TGCGCCAGCAGCTTGGCCAGGGGAAACGCCTACGAGCAGTACTTC.

The V and J genes are TRBV5-1 and TRBJ2-7; D gene ambiguous. Trimming stripped 0 bases from V and 3 bases from J, with 1 base between. This CDR3 spans 11 amino acids. The V gene's germline CDR1 is SGHRS and CDR2 YFSETQ. The CDR3 sequence: CASSLDYEQYF. CDR3 sequence (DNA): TGCGCCAGCAGCTTGGACTACGAGCAGTACTTC.

V is TRBV18 and J is TRBJ2-5, with D possibly TRBD1 on 5 matching bases. Between the trimmed V and J ends, which lost 1 base and 0 bases, there was a span of 9 bases. CDR1 is KGHSH and CDR2 is LQKENI in the germline V gene. This CDR3 has 15 amino acids. CDR3 loop: CASSPLLTDQETQYF. The CDR3 region has the DNA TGTGCCAGCTCACCACTATTGACAGACCAAGAGACCCAGTACTTC.

The chain recombines TRBV5-1 with TRBJ2-1, with D perhaps TRBD1 (6 bases). The CDR3 totals 15 residues. V was cut by 0 bases and J by 2 bases, with 9 bases left in between. Germline V lookup: CDR1 SGHRS, CDR2 YFSETQ. The CDR3 sequence: CASSLGGPTYNEQFF. CDR3 DNA: TGCGCCAGCAGCTTGGGGGGGCCTACCTACAATGAGCAGTTCTTC. Combining the CDR3 with reference TRBV5-1 and TRBJ2-1 gives the whole variable domain KAGVTQTPRYLIKTRGQQVTLSCSPISGHRSVSWYQQTPGQGLQFLFEYFSETQRNKGNFPGRFSGRQFSNSRSEMNVSTLELGDSALYLCASSLGGPTYNEQFFGPGTRLTVL.

There are a few counts of this clone. The CDR3 here is CAWTRTSGRAHEQFF. The DNA of the CDR3 is TGTGCCTGGACACGGACTAGCGGGAGGGCCCATGAGCAGTTCTTC. V and J are TRBV30 and TRBJ2-1, with 15 bases lining up with TRBD2. The germline gives CDR1 GTSNPN, CDR2 SVGIG (reference sequence). The CDR3 covers 15 residues. The V and J ends lost 4 bases and 8 bases, in that order; junction bases with no gene match: 6. The full variable domain, rest sourced from reference TRBV30 and TRBJ2-1, is SQTIHQWPATLVQPVGSPLSLECTVEGTSNPNLYWYRQAAGRGLQLLFYSVGIGQISSEVPQNLSASRPQDRQFILSSKKLLLSDSGFYLCAWTRTSGRAHEQFFGPGTRLTVL.

J is TRBJ1-2 and V is TRBV19; tentatively, D is TRBD1 (5 bases). CDR3 length: 17 amino acids. Germline-derived CDR1 and CDR2 are LNHDA and SQIVND (reference sequence). The V and J ends lost 6 bases and 4 bases respectively, with 24 bases between them. The CDR3 region has the DNA TGTGCCAGTAGCCCGGAGGCAGGGATCCCAACTAGCTATGGCTACACCTTC. Its translation is CASSPEAGIPTSYGYTF. The complete variable domain, with remaining parts taken from reference TRBV19 and TRBJ1-2, reads DGGITQSPKYLFRKEGQNVTLSCEQNLNHDAMYWYRQDPGQGLRLIYYSQIVNDFQKGDIAEGYSVSREKKESFPLTVTSAQKNPTAFYLCASSPEAGIPTSYGYTFGSGTRLTVV.

CDR3 protein: CASSKVGGAIDTQYF. CDR3 coding DNA: TGTGCCAGCAGCAAAGTCGGGGGGGCCATAGATACGCAGTATTTT. The chain couples TRBV21-1 to TRBJ2-3; the table's D gene call, TRBD2, was not cross checked with the DNA. TRBV21-1 is a listed pseudogene. CDR3 length equals 15 residues.